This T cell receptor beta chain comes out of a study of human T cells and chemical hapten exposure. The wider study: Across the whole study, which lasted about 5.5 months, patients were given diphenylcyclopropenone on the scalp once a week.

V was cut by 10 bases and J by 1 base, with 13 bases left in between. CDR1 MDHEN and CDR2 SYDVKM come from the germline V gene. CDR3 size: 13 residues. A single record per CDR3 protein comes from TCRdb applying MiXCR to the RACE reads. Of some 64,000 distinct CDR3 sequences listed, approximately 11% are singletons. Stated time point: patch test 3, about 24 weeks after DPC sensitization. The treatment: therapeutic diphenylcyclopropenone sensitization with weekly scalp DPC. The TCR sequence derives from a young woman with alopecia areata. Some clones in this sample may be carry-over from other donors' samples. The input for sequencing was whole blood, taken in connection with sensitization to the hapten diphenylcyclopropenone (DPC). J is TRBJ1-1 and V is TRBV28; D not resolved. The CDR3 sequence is CATTDRQNTEAFF. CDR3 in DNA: TGTGCCACCACGGACCGGCAGAACACTGAAGCTTTCTTT.